The T cell receptor (beta chain) described here comes from a study of blood T cell repertoires in COVID-19 (dated by TCRdb to the early 2020s). With regard to the full study: Samples covering the acute and convalescent phases of COVID-19 were provided by collaborators in the United States, Italy and Spain. The material from the prospective study consisted of cDNA or gDNA derived from T cells, B-cell-depleted T cells, or PBMCs. Deeply sampled blood TCRbeta repertoires from subjects exposed to, actively infected with, or recovered from COVID-19 were included in the dataset. The repertoires were made available in a free public database intended to serve as a resource for research on the immune response to SARS-CoV-2. The samples were drawn from the first 160 participants of the ongoing ImmuneRACE study and from over a thousand subjects provided by 6 global collaborators. The sample metadata nearly always contained a de-identified subject ID, COVID-19 status, age in years and sex. Where available, HLA class I and class II types were taken from metadata supplied by the sample provider and were not determined by assay-based typing.

What the study reported, not specific to this receptor: The amount of clinical and demographic metadata varied by source and participant and was provided uncurated.

Participants in the prospective study were aged roughly 18 to 89 years, lived in 24 United States geographic areas, and enrolled through a virtual design. In the prospective study, cohorts were assigned on the basis of participant-reported clinical history obtained from a screening survey and a study questionnaire. Recovered participants in ImmuneRACE Cohort 3 were defined by two consecutive negative NP/OP PCR tests, clearance by a healthcare professional, or resolution of symptoms. Mobile phlebotomists in the prospective study collected whole blood, serum and a nasopharyngeal or oropharyngeal swab from every participant. Prospective study participants could optionally give additional blood draws and questionnaires over an approximately two-month period. Before DNA extraction, prospective study blood samples were shipped either frozen or at room temperature. TCRbeta CDR3 regions were amplified from genomic DNA using the immunoSEQ Assay, a bias-controlled multiplex PCR. In the source study's methods: The number of nucleated cells in each sample was estimated by amplification of reference gene primers within the assay. To quantify the absolute abundance of each unique TCRbeta CDR3 rearrangement, sequence reads were collapsed and filtered. For each sample, productive Simpson clonality was calculated as the square root of Simpson's diversity index over productive rearrangements. TCRdb stores this immuneACCESS table with in-frame sequences only. Part of the clones is absent; in the studies checked, under half of the shortfall reflects unresolved V genes, and no reason is known for the rest. From that table come the V and J calls and clone size; the DNA was used to work out D and trimming. For this sample there are under 300,000 clones; about 89% appear just once. The ten largest clones capture 8% to 10% of the sample.

With regard to this clone: Its antigen remains unidentified. Base qualities were left out, and no much larger clone turns up one base away.

The CDR3 numbers 15 residues from cysteine through phenylalanine. CDR3 DNA is the only sequence kept; it has 45 bases, read in frame from the first base. V lost 3 bases and J lost 5 bases; the stretch between them is 14 bases long. CDR1 and CDR2, looked up from the germline V gene, are SGHDN and FVKESK. The V and J segments used are TRBV14 and TRBJ2-1; TRBD2 might be the D gene, on 5 matching bases. Material: PBMCs or T cells enriched from blood (not recorded which). The receptor was derived from a man aged 35-49 years who had recovered from COVID-19. The CDR3 region has the sequence CASSQTITVDNEQFF. The nucleotide sequence reads as follows: TGTGCCAGCAGCCAGACTATTACGGTAGACAATGAGCAGTTCTTC.